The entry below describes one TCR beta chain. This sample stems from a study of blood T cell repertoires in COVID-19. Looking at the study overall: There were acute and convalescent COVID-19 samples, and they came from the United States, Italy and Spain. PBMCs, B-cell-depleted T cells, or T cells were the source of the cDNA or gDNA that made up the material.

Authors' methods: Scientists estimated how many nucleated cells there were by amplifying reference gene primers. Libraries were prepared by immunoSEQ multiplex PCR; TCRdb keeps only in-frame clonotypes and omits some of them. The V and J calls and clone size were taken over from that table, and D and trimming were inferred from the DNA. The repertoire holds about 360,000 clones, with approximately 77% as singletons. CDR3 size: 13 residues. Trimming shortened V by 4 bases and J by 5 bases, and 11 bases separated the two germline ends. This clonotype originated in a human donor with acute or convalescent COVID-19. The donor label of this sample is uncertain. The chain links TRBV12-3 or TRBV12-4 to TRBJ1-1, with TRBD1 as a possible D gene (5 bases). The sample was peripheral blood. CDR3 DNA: TGTGCCAGCAGTTGGGCAGGGCAGACTGAAGCTTTCTTT. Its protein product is CASSWAGQTEAFF.